Below, 10 T cell receptor beta chains from the same sample are listed, as sequenced in a study of glioma-infiltrating T cells. Amplification of TCR alpha and beta CDR3 regions from RNA used iRepertoire nested multiplex PCR. TCRdb ran MiXCR on the multiplex PCR reads and lists one entry per CDR3 protein. The table lists roughly 350,000 distinct CDR3 sequences, 41% of them singletons. The sequenced sample consisted of glioma tissue, nonneoplastic brain tissue, or PBMCs (not recorded which). These receptors all come from a human donor with low-grade glioma or glioblastoma, undergoing nonglioma brain surgery, or in good health (not recorded which).

V is TRBV5-5 and J is TRBJ2-1; D might be TRBD1 or TRBD2, each matching 6 bases. Germline V lookup: CDR1 SGHKS, CDR2 YYEKEE (reference sequence). This CDR3 contains 16 residues. The V end was cut by 5 bases, the J end by 0 bases, with 15 bases between. The chain's CDR3 is CASRIIQGLSYNEQFF. The DNA of the CDR3 is TGTGCCAGCAGGATTATACAGGGACTCTCCTACAATGAGCAGTTCTTC.

As to this clonotype: A much bigger clone sits one base away, suggesting this may be a read error. This sequence joins TRBV6-5 and TRBJ2-7; 7 nucleotides align to TRBD2. The germline V gene encodes CDR1 MNHEY and CDR2 SVGAGI. The CDR3 contains 10 residues. Here the CDR3 reads CAVGDYKQYF. CDR3 in DNA: TGTGCCGTCGGGGACTACAAGCAGTACTTC.

This chain joins TRBV6-4 and TRBJ2-3; D is uncertain. CDR1 and CDR2 (germline): MRHNA, SNTAGT. The CDR3 is 13 residues long. Trimming left V 0 bases short and J 3 bases short, with 4 bases between. DNA for the CDR3: TGTGCCAGCAGTGACTCCTTAACAGATACGCAGTATTTT. Protein product: CASSDSLTDTQYF.

The genes are TRBV2 and TRBJ2-3; D might be TRBD1 or TRBD2, each matching 6 bases. Germline assignment: CDR1 SNHLY and CDR2 FYNNEI. V dropped 0 bases and J dropped 3 bases, with 16 bases sitting between them. This CDR3 has 17 residues. DNA for the CDR3: TGTGCCAGCAGTGAAGCGCATTGGGGGGCTAGGACAGATACGCAGTATTTT. As protein: CASSEAHWGARTDTQYF.

This clonotype was observed a handful of times. The rearrangement joins TRBV12-3 or TRBV12-4 to TRBJ1-1; D remains unclear. With 1 base removed from V and 8 bases from J, the gap between germline ends came to 11 bases. The CDR3 has 13 residues. The CDR3 nucleotides are TGTGCCAGCAGTTTAGACAGTGAGGCGGAAGCTTTCTTT. Translated: CASSLDSEAEAFF.

The chain carries TRBV27 and TRBJ2-5; 7 bases map to TRBD1. The length of the CDR3 is 14 residues. The V gene's germline CDR1 is MNHEY and CDR2 SMNVEV (reference sequence). J was trimmed by 1 base and V by 3 bases; bases with no gene match: 2. CDR3 sequence: CASSFTGAQETQYF. The CDR3 DNA sequence: TGTGCCAGCAGTTTCACAGGGGCCCAAGAGACCCAGTACTTC.

The genes are TRBV10-3 and TRBJ2-7; D not resolved. Germline assignment: CDR1 ENHRY and CDR2 SYGVKD. Trimming removed 2 bases from V and 5 bases from J, with 13 bases in between. The CDR3 is 14 amino acids. The CDR3 loop reads CAISERRGLDEQYF. The CDR3 bases are TGTGCCATCAGTGAGAGGCGTGGCCTGGACGAGCAGTACTTC.

To note about this clonotype: Here the CDR3 omits its conserved ending phenylalanine or tryptophan, so a read error is the likely source. The V call is TRBV7-9, the J call TRBJ2-5, with TRBD2 matching 13 bases. The CDR3 has 16 amino acids. V lost 5 bases and J lost 1; bases outside the gene matches: 4. Germline V gene lookup returns CDR1 SEHNR and CDR2 FQNEAQ (reference sequence). The CDR3 loop is CASSTGLAGAQETQYS. CDR3 in DNA: TGTGCCAGCAGCACTGGACTAGCGGGAGCCCAAGAGACCCAGTACTCC.

This clonotype appeared a few times. The V gene is TRBV27, the J gene TRBJ2-7, with a possible D match to TRBD2 (5 bases). From germline, CDR1 is MNHEY and CDR2 SMNVEV (reference sequence). The V gene lost 3 bases and the J gene lost 2 bases, with 14 bases spanning the gap. The CDR3 is 15 residues long. The CDR3 sequence is CASSFGGRRTYEQYF. The CDR3 coding sequence is TGTGCCAGCAGTTTTGGTGGGAGAAGGACCTACGAGCAGTACTTC.

The table lists this clonotype with a few counts. The V gene is TRBV4-1, the J gene TRBJ1-1; no clear D. The CDR3 spans 17 residues. Trimming pared 0 bases from V and 0 bases from J, leaving 14 bases between. Germline V gene sequence: CDR1 MGHRA, CDR2 YSYEKL. The CDR3 here is CASSQDKETGMNTEAFF. The CDR3 bases are TGCGCCAGCAGCCAAGATAAGGAGACCGGGATGAACACTGAAGCTTTCTTT.